The source of this TCR beta chain is a study of neurological immune-mediated disorders. TCRdb independently ran MiXCR on the 5' RACE reads; one entry per CDR3 protein. The sample has 60,000 to 85,000 distinct CDR3 sequences, around 5.2% seen once. The unsorted libraries originated from 2 million PBMCs kept at -80 C. Trimming left V 0 bases short and J 0 bases short, with 11 bases between. From germline, CDR1 is SGHRS and CDR2 YFSETQ. The CDR3 is 16 residues long. This clonotype was detected a few times. Its antigen is not known. General study findings and limits: The multiple sclerosis repertoire cluster had no clinical or MRI feature associated with it.

Material for sequencing was PBMCs. This TCR derives from a man aged 18 to 30 with multiple sclerosis. The V gene is TRBV5-1, the J gene TRBJ2-3; the D is unclear. For the CDR3, the DNA is TGCGCCAGCAGCTTGGGGGCCAGCCAAAGCACAGATACGCAGTATTTT. It yields the protein CASSLGASQSTDTQYF.